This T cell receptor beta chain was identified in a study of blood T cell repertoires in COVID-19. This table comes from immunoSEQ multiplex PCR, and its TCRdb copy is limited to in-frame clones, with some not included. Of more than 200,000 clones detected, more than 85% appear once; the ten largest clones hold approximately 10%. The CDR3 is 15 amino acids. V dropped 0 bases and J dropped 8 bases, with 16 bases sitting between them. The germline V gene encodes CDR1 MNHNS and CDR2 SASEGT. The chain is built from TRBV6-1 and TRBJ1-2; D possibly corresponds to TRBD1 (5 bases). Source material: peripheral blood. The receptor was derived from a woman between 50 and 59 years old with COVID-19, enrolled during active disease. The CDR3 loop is CASSEASQGRGGYTF. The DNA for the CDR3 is TGTGCCAGCAGTGAAGCTTCCCAGGGTCGAGGAGGCTACACCTTC.